This T cell receptor beta chain was profiled in a study of shared clonotypes between healthy human individuals. For the study at large: A donor's plate count was three for CD4 naive and three for CD4 memory; CD8 naive had two and CD8 memory one. Regarding the study as a whole: Large depth notwithstanding, sorted-subset sequencing proved incomplete by rarefaction.

Each PCR replicate from the sorted subsets contained 150 to 250 ng DNA, which is about 30,000 T cell genomes. Repertoires were generated with immunoSEQ multiplex PCR, while TCRdb's copy carries only in-frame clones and drops some. The sample lists under 750,000 clones, around 70% occurring once. The germline gives CDR1 MNHEY, CDR2 SMNVEV (reference sequence). CDR3 length equals 17 residues. V shed 7 bases and J 15 bases; nucleotides not matched to a gene: 22. Of note for this clone: The target antigen is unknown.

The source of this sequence is a woman aged 25 to 45 in good health. This chain connects TRBV27 to TRBJ2-1, with TRBD2 matching over 12 bases. Source material: memory CD4+ T cells sorted from blood. Subset of the sample: CD45RA-negative fraction. CDR3 sequence: CASTLQGAAASGRAWFF. CDR3 DNA sequence: TGTGCCAGCACCCTACAGGGGGCCGCGGCTAGCGGGAGGGCCTGGTTCTTC.